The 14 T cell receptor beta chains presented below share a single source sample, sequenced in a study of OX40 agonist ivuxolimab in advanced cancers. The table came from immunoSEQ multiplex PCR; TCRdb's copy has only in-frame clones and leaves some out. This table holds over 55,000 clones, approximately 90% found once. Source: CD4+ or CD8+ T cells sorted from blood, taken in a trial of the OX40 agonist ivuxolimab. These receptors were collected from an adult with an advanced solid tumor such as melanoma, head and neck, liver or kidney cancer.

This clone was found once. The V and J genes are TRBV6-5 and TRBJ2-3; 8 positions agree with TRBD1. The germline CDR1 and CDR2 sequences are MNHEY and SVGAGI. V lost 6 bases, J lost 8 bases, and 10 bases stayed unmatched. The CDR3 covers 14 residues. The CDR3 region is CASRMTGVMGTQYF. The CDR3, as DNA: TGTGCCAGCAGGATGACAGGGGTTATGGGTACGCAGTATTTT.

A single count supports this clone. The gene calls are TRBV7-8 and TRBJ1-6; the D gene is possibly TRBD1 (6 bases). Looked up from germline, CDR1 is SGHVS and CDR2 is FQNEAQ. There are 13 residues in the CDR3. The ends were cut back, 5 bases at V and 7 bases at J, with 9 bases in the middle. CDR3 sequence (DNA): TGTGCCAGCAGCCAGGACAGAAATTCACCCCTCCACTTT. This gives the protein CASSQDRNSPLHF.

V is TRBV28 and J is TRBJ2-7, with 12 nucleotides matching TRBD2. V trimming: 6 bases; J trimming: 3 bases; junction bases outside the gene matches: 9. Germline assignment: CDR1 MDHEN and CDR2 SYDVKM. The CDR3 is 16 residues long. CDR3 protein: CASRVTSGGTHYEQYF. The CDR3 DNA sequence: TGTGCCAGCAGGGTAACTAGCGGGGGGACTCACTACGAGCAGTACTTC.

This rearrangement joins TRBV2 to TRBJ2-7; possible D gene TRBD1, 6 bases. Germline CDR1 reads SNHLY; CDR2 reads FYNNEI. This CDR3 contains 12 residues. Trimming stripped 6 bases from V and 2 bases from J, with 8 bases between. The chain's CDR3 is CASRTGTYEQYF. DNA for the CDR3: TGTGCCAGCAGGACAGGCACCTACGAGCAGTACTTC.

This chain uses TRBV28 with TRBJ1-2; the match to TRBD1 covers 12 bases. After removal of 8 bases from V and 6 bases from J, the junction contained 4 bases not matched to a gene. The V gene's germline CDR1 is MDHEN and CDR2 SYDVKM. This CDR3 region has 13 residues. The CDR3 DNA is TGTGCCAGCCGGGACAGGGGGCTAAATGGCTACACCTTC. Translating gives CASRDRGLNGYTF.

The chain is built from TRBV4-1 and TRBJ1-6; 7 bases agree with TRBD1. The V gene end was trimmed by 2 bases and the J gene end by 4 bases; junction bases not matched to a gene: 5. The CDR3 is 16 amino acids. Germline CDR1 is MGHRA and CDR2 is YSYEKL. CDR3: CASSQQATGYNSPLHF. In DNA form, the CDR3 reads TGCGCCAGCAGCCAACAAGCGACAGGGTATAATTCACCCCTCCACTTT.

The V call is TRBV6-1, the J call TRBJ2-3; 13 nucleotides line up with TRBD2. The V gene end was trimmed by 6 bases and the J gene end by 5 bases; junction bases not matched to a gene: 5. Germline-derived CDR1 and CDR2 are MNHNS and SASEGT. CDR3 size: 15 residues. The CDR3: CASRGTSGAGDTQYF. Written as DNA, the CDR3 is TGTGCCAGCAGAGGGACTAGCGGGGCGGGAGATACGCAGTATTTT.

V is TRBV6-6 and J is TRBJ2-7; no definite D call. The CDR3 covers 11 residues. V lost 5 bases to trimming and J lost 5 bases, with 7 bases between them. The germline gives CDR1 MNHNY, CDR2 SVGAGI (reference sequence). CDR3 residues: CASSTTDEQYF. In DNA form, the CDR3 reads TGTGCCAGCAGTACCACAGACGAGCAGTACTTC.

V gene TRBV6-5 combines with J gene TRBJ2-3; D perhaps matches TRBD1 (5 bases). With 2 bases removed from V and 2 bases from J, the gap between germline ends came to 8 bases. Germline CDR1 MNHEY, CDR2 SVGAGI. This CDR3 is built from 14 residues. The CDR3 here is CASSYGALTDTQYF. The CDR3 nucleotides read TGTGCCAGCAGTTACGGGGCCCTCACAGATACGCAGTATTTT.

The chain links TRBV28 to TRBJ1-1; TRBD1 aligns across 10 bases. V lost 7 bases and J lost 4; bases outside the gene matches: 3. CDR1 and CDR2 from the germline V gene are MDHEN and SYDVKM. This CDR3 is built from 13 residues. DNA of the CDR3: TGTGCCAGCAAGGACAGGGGGGCCACTGAAGCTTTCTTT. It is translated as CASKDRGATEAFF.

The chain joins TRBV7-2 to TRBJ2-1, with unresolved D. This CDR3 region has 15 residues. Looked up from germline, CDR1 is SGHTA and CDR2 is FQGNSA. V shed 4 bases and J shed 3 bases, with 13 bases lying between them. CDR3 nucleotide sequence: TGTGCCAGCAGCTCAACGGAAGGATTCTACAATGAGCAGTTCTTC. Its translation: CASSSTEGFYNEQFF.

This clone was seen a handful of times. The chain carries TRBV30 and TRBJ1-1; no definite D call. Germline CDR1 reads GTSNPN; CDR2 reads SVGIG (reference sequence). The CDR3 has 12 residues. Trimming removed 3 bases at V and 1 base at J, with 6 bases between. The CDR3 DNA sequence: TGTGCCTGGAGGTTATCGAACACTGAAGCTTTCTTT. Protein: CAWRLSNTEAFF.

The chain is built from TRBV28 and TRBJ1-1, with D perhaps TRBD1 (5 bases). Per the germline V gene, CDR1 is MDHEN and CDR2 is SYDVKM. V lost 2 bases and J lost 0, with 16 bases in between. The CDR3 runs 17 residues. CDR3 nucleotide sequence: TGTGCCAGCAGTTTAGCTATCGGCAGGGACCTGAACACTGAAGCTTTCTTT. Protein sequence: CASSLAIGRDLNTEAFF.

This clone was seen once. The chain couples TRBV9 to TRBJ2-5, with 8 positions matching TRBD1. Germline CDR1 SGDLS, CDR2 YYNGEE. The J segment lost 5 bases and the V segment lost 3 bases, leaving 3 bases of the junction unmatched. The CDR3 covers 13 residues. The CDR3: CASSGQGRETQYF. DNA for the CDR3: TGTGCCAGCAGCGGACAGGGGAGGGAGACCCAGTACTTC.